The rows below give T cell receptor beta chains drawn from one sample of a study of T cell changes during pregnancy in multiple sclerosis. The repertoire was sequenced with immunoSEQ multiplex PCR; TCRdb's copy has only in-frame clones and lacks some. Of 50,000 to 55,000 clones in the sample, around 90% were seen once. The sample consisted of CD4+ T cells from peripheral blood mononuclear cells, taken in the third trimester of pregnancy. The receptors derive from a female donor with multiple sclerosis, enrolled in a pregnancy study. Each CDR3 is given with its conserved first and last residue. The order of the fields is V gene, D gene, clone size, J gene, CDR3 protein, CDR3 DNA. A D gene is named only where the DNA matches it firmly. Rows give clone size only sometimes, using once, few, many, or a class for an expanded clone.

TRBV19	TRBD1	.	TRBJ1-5	CASSTMTGGRQPQHF	TGTGCCAGTAGTACAATGACAGGGGGCAGGCAGCCCCAGCATTTT
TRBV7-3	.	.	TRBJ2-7	CASSLAGVHEQYF	TGTGCCAGCAGCTTAGCAGGGGTTCACGAGCAGTACTTC
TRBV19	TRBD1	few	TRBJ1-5	CASSRTGPQPQHF	TGTGCCAGTAGTAGGACAGGGCCCCAGCCCCAGCATTTT
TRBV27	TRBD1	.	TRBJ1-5	CASSFRGQPQHF	TGTGCCAGCAGTTTCAGGGGGCAGCCCCAGCATTTT
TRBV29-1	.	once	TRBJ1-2	CSARTGQSGRNYGYTF	TGCAGCGCCAGAACTGGACAGTCTGGCAGAAACTATGGCTACACCTTC
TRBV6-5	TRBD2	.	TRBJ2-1	CASSYGSGGVYNEQFF	TGTGCCAGCAGTTATGGGAGCGGGGGGGTTTACAATGAGCAGTTCTTC
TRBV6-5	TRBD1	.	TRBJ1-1	CASSYSRTGMNTEAFF	TGTGCCAGCAGTTACTCTAGGACAGGCATGAACACTGAAGCTTTCTTT
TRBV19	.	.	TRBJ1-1	CASSMRGQNTEAFF	TGTGCCAGTAGTATGCGGGGCCAGAACACTGAAGCTTTCTTT
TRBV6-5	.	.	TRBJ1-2	CASRSVGGVYGYTF	TGTGCCAGCAGGTCGGTCGGGGGGGTCTATGGCTACACCTTC
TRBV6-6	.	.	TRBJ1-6	CASSALRGPLHF	TGTGCCAGCAGCGCCTTGAGAGGACCCCTCCACTTT
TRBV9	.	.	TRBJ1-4	CASSVASRALSNEKLFF	TGTGCCAGCAGCGTAGCGTCCAGGGCCCTTAGTAATGAAAAACTGTTTTTT
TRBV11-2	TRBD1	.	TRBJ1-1	CASSAQTGVNTEAFF	TGTGCCAGCAGCGCACAGACAGGGGTGAACACTGAAGCTTTCTTT
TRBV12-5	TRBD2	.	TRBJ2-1	CASGLVPPGGRNEQFF	TGTGCTAGTGGTTTGGTACCCCCGGGGGGGCGCAATGAGCAGTTCTTC
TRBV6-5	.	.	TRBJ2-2	CASSKPQAGAGELFF	TGTGCCAGCAGTAAGCCTCAAGCCGGGGCCGGGGAGCTGTTTTTT
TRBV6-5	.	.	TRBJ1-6	CASSYGAQGSPLHF	TGTGCCAGCAGTTACGGGGCGCAGGGTTCACCCCTCCACTTT
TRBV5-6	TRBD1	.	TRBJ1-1	CASSSLQGQGTEAFF	TGTGCCAGCAGCTCCCTACAGGGGCAGGGCACTGAAGCTTTCTTT
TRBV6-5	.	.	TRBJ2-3	CASSYSEGGGDTQYF	TGTGCCAGCAGTTACTCGGAGGGGGGGGGAGATACGCAGTATTTT
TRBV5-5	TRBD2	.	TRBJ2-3	CASSFSGVSTDTQYF	TGTGCCAGCAGCTTTAGCGGGGTTAGCACAGATACGCAGTATTTT
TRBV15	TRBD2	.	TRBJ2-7	CATSSHPREGWNEQYF	TGTGCCACCAGCAGCCACCCGAGGGAGGGATGGAACGAGCAGTACTTC
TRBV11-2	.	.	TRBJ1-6	CASSSGPLNNSPLHF	TGTGCCAGCAGCTCCGGTCCCTTGAATAATTCACCCCTCCACTTT
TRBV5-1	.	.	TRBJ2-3	CASSLDRGAGVPDTQYF	TGCGCCAGCAGCTTGGATAGGGGGGCGGGGGTCCCAGATACGCAGTATTTT
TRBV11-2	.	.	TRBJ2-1	CASSSKLGNNEQFF	TGTGCCAGCAGCTCTAAACTAGGGAACAATGAGCAGTTCTTC
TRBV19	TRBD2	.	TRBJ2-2	CASIPRGGPGPGELFF	TGTGCCAGTATCCCTCGGGGGGGCCCGGGGCCCGGGGAGCTGTTTTTT
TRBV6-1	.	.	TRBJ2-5	CASSESQAQETQYF	TGTGCCAGCAGTGAATCTCAAGCCCAAGAGACCCAGTACTTC
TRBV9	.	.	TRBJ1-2	CASSLTGIPSGYTF	TGTGCCAGCAGCCTTACAGGGATCCCCTCTGGCTACACCTTC
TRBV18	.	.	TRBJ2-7	CASSPRATEGYEQYF	TGTGCCAGCTCACCTCGGGCAACCGAGGGTTACGAGCAGTACTTC
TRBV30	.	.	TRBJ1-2	CAWSLAEGYTF	TGTGCCTGGAGTCTAGCGGAAGGCTACACCTTC
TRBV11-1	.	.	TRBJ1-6	CASSHPHSRAPLHF	TGTGCCAGCAGTCACCCGCATTCCCGGGCACCCCTCCACTTT
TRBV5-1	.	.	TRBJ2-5	CASSHISGVGETQYF	TGCGCCAGCAGCCACATCTCCGGGGTAGGGGAGACCCAGTACTTC
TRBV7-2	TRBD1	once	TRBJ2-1	CASSLGGTAYNEQFF	TGTGCCAGCAGCTTGGGTGGGACAGCATACAATGAGCAGTTCTTC
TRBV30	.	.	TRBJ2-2	CAWRNTGVGELFF	TGTGCCTGGAGGAACACGGGGGTCGGGGAGCTGTTTTTT
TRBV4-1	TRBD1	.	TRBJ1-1	CASSPTGQGNTEAFF	TGCGCCAGCAGCCCCACTGGACAGGGGAACACTGAAGCTTTCTTT